The clone carrying this TCR beta chain was found a few times. The antigen remains undetermined. Treatment given: oral pan-JAK inhibitor, 5-10 mg twice daily. This entry is derived from a study of CD8+ T cells in alopecia areata. Germline V gene lookup returns CDR1 LNHDA and CDR2 SQIVND (reference sequence). There are 12 residues in the CDR3. Trimming at V came to 8 bases and at J to 7 bases, leaving 2 bases not matched to a gene. Regarding the study as a whole: Under tofacitinib, fewer expanded CD8+ clones appeared among the top 100 scalp clones. TCR sharing across patients was less clear than in mice, possibly HLA-related.

As the sequencing template, cDNA was produced by extracting RNA and reverse transcribing it. Data came from immunoSEQ multiplex PCR; TCRdb stores just in-frame clones and leaves some out. The sample includes 150,000 to 250,000 clones, about three fifths of them seen just once. The input for sequencing was CD4+ T cells sorted from blood, taken at week 4, from a patient treated with tofacitinib. The V and J genes are TRBV19 and TRBJ1-5; 10 bases line up with TRBD1. This receptor was taken from a human donor with alopecia areata. CDR3 DNA sequence: TGTGCCAGTGAGGACAGGGGGCAGCCCCAGCATTTT. Its protein is CASEDRGQPQHF.